The 7 T cell receptor beta chains below all came from one sample that was sequenced in a study of T-cell reconstitution after alpha-beta-depleted transplantation in children. A library of TCRbeta sequences, prepared with unique molecular identifiers, was generated. One entry per CDR3 protein results from TCRdb running MiXCR on the PCR reads. Of tens of thousands of distinct CDR3 sequences detected, 15% to 20% appear once; the ten largest clones hold roughly half. The sequences come from PBMCs, mostly from graft donor cells, collected 360 days after TCRalphabeta/CD19-depleted stem cell transplant. Receptors originate from a male patient aged 2 to 9 who had a stem cell transplant for acute lymphoblastic leukemia, so the T cells may come from the graft donor.

V is TRBV25-1 and J is TRBJ2-7; 7 bases agree with TRBD1. This CDR3 is 14 amino acids long. From germline, CDR1 is MGHDK and CDR2 SYGVNS. The trim removed 6 bases at V and 1 base at J, leaving 6 bases unmatched. The CDR3 here is CASRRQGLSYEQYF. The CDR3 nucleotides are TGTGCCAGCAGAAGACAGGGATTATCCTACGAGCAGTACTTC.

This clonotype showed up just a few times. The chain couples TRBV5-6 to TRBJ2-7; D remains ambiguous. The CDR3 consists of 12 residues. The germline gives CDR1 SGHDT, CDR2 YYEEEE. V lost 3 bases and J lost 6, with 10 bases in between. The CDR3 sequence: CASSSTHSEQYF. The CDR3 bases are TGTGCCAGCAGCTCTACACACAGCGAGCAGTACTTC.

This clonotype was found a few times. The V call is TRBV5-1, the J call TRBJ2-4; no firm D call. The CDR3 length is 14 residues. Trimming took off 0 bases at V and 0 bases at J, with 4 bases between the two ends. Germline CDR1 and CDR2: SGHRS and YFSETQ. Written as DNA, the CDR3 is TGCGCCAGCAGCTTGGATGTAGCCAAAAACATTCAGTACTTC. Protein sequence: CASSLDVAKNIQYF.

The chain links TRBV15 to TRBJ1-2; D gene ambiguous. CDR1 is LNHNV and CDR2 is YYDKDF in the germline V gene (reference sequence). Trimming cost V 0 bases and J 4 bases, with 6 bases left between them. The CDR3 covers 13 residues. CDR3 DNA: TGTGCCACCAGCAGAGAAGGATTCTATGGCTACACCTTC. This encodes CATSREGFYGYTF. Drawing the rest from reference TRBV15 and TRBJ1-2, the complete variable domain is DAMVIQNPRYQVTQFGKPVTLSCSQTLNHNVMYWYQQKSSQAPKLLFHYYDKDFNNEADTPDNFQSRRPNTSFCFLDIRSPGLGDTAMYLCATSREGFYGYTFGSGTRLTVV.

The chain couples TRBV10-3 to TRBJ2-1; 13 positions agree with TRBD2. The J segment lost 8 bases and the V segment lost 5 bases, leaving 9 bases of the junction unmatched. This CDR3 region has 16 residues. Germline CDR1 reads ENHRY; CDR2 reads SYGVKD. As DNA, the CDR3 is TGTGCCATCAGTTGGACTAGCGGGAGAGCCAACGATGAGCAGTTCTTC. Residues: CAISWTSGRANDEQFF.

The chain recombines TRBV5-1 with TRBJ2-3; 9 bases match TRBD1. The CDR3 runs to 14 residues. V was clipped by 0 bases and J by 5 bases; unmatched bases: 1. Germline V CDR1 and CDR2: SGHRS, YFSETQ. The DNA for the CDR3 is TGCGCCAGCAGCTTGGACAGGGGGCGAGATACGCAGTATTTT. It is translated as CASSLDRGRDTQYF.

The chain combines TRBV6-1 with TRBJ2-5; 12 nucleotides agree with TRBD2. V shed 6 bases and J 6 bases; nucleotides not matched to a gene: 8. Germline CDR1 reads MNHNS; CDR2 reads SASEGT. This CDR3 is 15 amino acids long. In nucleotides, the CDR3 is TGTGCCAGCAGCCCTAGCGGGAGGGCCACAAAGACCCAGTACTTC. Its translation: CASSPSGRATKTQYF.